This T cell receptor (beta chain) is from a study of T-cell reconstitution after alpha-beta-depleted transplantation in children. General study results and limits: High day-60 TCRbeta diversity in some patients came from surviving recipient T cells and thymic progenitors. T-cell counts and diversity were attributed mostly to newly produced T cells one year after transplant. Reports say that about two months after transplant, the alpha-beta T cells came out of several hundred graft clones that had expanded.

Unique molecular identifiers featured in how the TCRbeta library was prepared. TCRdb re-called the PCR reads with MiXCR, one entry per CDR3 protein. The data hold around 450,000 distinct CDR3 sequences, with roughly 10% observed a single time. In its sample, this clonotype was seen many times. The target antigen is unknown. The TCR was taken from a child aged 2 to 10 with inherited bone marrow failure, due to receive a stem cell transplant. The material sequenced was PBMCs, taken before TCRalphabeta/CD19-depleted stem cell transplant.

CDR3 coding DNA: TGTGCCAGCAGACGAACAGGGGGCTCCTACGAGCAGTACTTC. As protein: CASRRTGGSYEQYF. The V and J genes are TRBV28 and TRBJ2-7; 8 bases are shared with TRBD1. This CDR3 comprises 14 residues. Germline V lookup: CDR1 MDHEN, CDR2 SYDVKM. The J segment lost 0 bases and the V segment lost 6 bases, leaving 4 bases of the junction unmatched.